This T cell receptor (beta chain) was identified during a study of cytomegalovirus exposure and HLA in healthy donors. Broader study findings: For most TCR sequences rarity was the rule, although some public TCRs occurred in many donors. Analyzed later, association rates of TCRs varied across HLA loci, with DRB1 most and HLA-C fewest. It was shown in a later analysis that HLA-associated TCR beta chains were more clonally expanded than other, equally common chains. Cytomegalovirus-associated TCR beta chains were listed, numbering 150 to 200.

Primers included in the PCR were 60 Vbeta and 13 Jbeta primers. Profiled with immunoSEQ multiplex PCR; TCRdb holds only in-frame clones, not every one. In the table there are about 120,000 clones, over 60% of which are singletons. This clone was counted only a few times. Its antigen remains unidentified. This CDR3 is 15 amino acids long. Per germline, CDR1 MNHNS and CDR2 SASEGT. Trimming at V came to 3 bases and at J to 4 bases, leaving 6 bases not matched to a gene. This rearrangement joins TRBV6-1 to TRBJ1-5, with 7 bases fitting TRBD1. Sequencing used PBMCs. This TCR was sampled from a woman aged 40-49 years in good health and CMV-seropositive. CDR3 sequence reads: CASSEWQGENQPQHF. The CDR3 DNA sequence: TGTGCCAGCAGTGAGTGGCAGGGGGAGAATCAGCCCCAGCATTTT.